A selection of T cell receptor beta chains follows, all from one sample in a study of PD-L1 blockade in urothelial cancer. The assay was immunoSEQ multiplex PCR, and TCRdb's table has in-frame clones only and misses some. The table lists some 71,000 clones, 70% to 90% of them singletons. Material: PBMCs, obtained around atezolizumab (anti-PD-L1) treatment. The source of these receptors is a man in his 60s with urothelial cancer. Both conserved end residues are part of each CDR3.

TRBV10-1,TRBJ2-1,CASSEGTAYNEQFF
TRBV7-8,TRBJ1-5,CASSSEIGKGASIHQPQHF
TRBV6-5,TRBJ2-4,CASSSGQGQAKNIQYF
TRBV29-1,TRBJ2-2,CSVVPPPGQGDTGELFF
TRBV7-2,TRBJ2-7,CASSPEAGVAYEQYF
TRBV11-3,TRBJ1-3,CASSQEQRDTIYF
TRBV18,TRBJ1-1,CASSPRLEANTEAFF
TRBV19,TRBJ2-1,CASRTTGAIYNEQFF
TRBV6-1,TRBJ2-7,CASSVERKYEQYF
TRBV7-2,TRBJ2-5,CASSSGTSVETQYF
TRBV7-2,TRBJ1-2,CASSLSSNYGYTF
TRBV19,TRBJ2-1,CASSITGTSGSNEQFF
TRBV29-1,TRBJ1-2,CSVEPIGRGGYTF
TRBV27,TRBJ2-1,CASSLPGGYNEQFF
TRBV4-3,TRBJ2-1,CASSQSHRGTYNEQFF
TRBV30,TRBJ2-7,CAWSASGTGGYEQYF
TRBV7-2,TRBJ1-2,CASSSQGQGNYGYTF
TRBV10-3,TRBJ2-5,CAIRNSGGPETQYF
TRBV10-3,TRBJ2-2,CAIGGGLAASTGELFF
TRBV30,TRBJ1-6,CAWSWRDRDSPLHF
TRBV7-7,TRBJ2-5,CASSLMGGQETQYF
TRBV5-1,TRBJ2-7,CASSLDQRGVPYEQYF
TRBV7-2,TRBJ2-5,CASSIGPSSGTQYF
TRBV19,TRBJ1-6,CASTTGTDGSPLHF
TRBV12-5,TRBJ1-1,CASGLVLTGLNTEAFF
TRBV7-9,TRBJ1-1,CASSRTTGILNPFF